This T cell receptor beta chain was retrieved from a study of cytomegalovirus exposure and HLA in healthy donors listed by TCRdb under 2017. Regarding the research as a whole: An earlier analysis of approximately 640 of the donors reported 250 to 300 Gb of sequence data and 100 million to 130 million unique TCR beta sequences from about 200 million T cells. Typing coverage differed by locus: A, B, C, DRB1 and DQB1 were typed in about 620-630 donors, DQA1 in about 560, DPA1 in 600 to 610, and DPB1 in approximately 450. On average, about 200,000 unique TCR beta nucleotide sequences were sequenced per donor among more than 350 genotyped donors of the cohort, with about 17% of those sequences being non-productive. In a later analysis, previously published TCR beta repertoires from about 640 donors were re-analyzed and high-resolution HLA genotyping was added so that TCR occurrence patterns could be studied. The T cell repertoires of around 730 subjects were profiled by immunosequencing and related to cytomegalovirus serostatus. The genetic ancestry cluster associated with self-reported Caucasian donors included 70% to 85% of the 300 to 450 genotyped donors. A separate validation cohort of some 130 different subjects was used in addition to the approximately 610-subject first cohort. In a later genetic analysis, genome-wide SNP genotypes for about three fifths of the roughly 670 donors were used, and that subset was treated as a discovery cohort. HLA typing covered class I and class II loci at four-digit resolution. To predict cytomegalovirus infection status, the study combined high-throughput TCR immunosequencing, statistical association of individual TCRs with disease status, and machine learning. About five DR-DQ haplotypes were handled as single units for association and clustering because linkage in the cohort was strong. An early release that covered roughly 600 HLA-typed donors contained 250 to 350 gigabases of sequencing data and some 87 million unique TCR sequences. Rather than drawing on any new phenotypic data, the later analysis identified candidate immune exposures from TCR beta sequences and the way those sequences occurred across donors. All discovery cohort repertoires had been generated using a single sequencing platform. Donor age, sex, ethnicity and CMV serostatus were collected together with the repertoire data. The study aimed to test whether cataloging public T cell receptors could reveal signatures of past pathogen exposure. An earlier analysis of 500 to 650 of the donors applied high-throughput TCR beta sequencing to assess whether each TCR beta V gene segment acted as functional or pseudogenic. What the authors observed across the whole study: A cluster of highly shared sequence variants was judged likely to be a technical artifact of the sequencing pipeline. The study listed 164 TCR beta chains as associated with cytomegalovirus. In an earlier analysis of 587 of the donors, most TCR beta V segments appeared in productive rearrangements about 87% or about 30% of the time, broadly matching IMGT annotations. When HLA alleles, especially DR and DQ, strongly co-occurred, attributing TCR associations to individual alleles was difficult. Linkage disequilibrium might explain the correlated functional status among segregating V segments, but an unknown experimental factor could not be excluded. According to a later analysis, most CMV-associated TCR beta chains appeared to be HLA-restricted, and the HLA associations seemed to be driven largely by CMV exposure. The classifier was reported to diagnose cytomegalovirus status with high specificity and sensitivity in both the original and validation cohorts. Compared with equally common non-associated chains, HLA-associated TCR beta chains in a later analysis were more clonally expanded and had lower generation probabilities. CMV serostatus was the only immune exposure information available for the cohort. Fewer than 20 rarely observed V segments, including chromosome 9 orphons, were excluded from the earlier analysis of several hundred of the donors because counts were too low. Most TCR sequences were observed very rarely across donors, whereas some public TCRs were present in many individuals. In vitro tests confirmed that a few of the cytomegalovirus-associated TCR beta chains recognize cytomegalovirus antigens. Because the 87-base-pair reads could not distinguish some IMGT-functional V segments, including TRBV6-2 and TRBV6-3, those segments were excluded. Presence/absence analyses assumed roughly uniform sequencing depth across donors, an assumption that may not hold. According to a later analysis, TCR association rates differed among HLA loci, with DRB1 alleles showing the most associated TCRs and HLA-C alleles showing the fewest. In a later analysis, several top co-occurrence clusters were reported to appear linked to parvovirus B19, influenza, CMV and Epstein-Barr virus. The cohort was sequenced for TCR beta chains only, and without alpha or paired-chain data the features that could be detected were limited. An association between a missense DCLRE1C variant and V-gene and J-gene trimming of TCR beta chains was found in a later genetic analysis and replicated in an independent cohort. A later genetic analysis reported fewer N-insertions in productive TCRs among donors in an Asian-associated ancestry cluster than the roughly 700-donor mean. A further reported finding was that TCR beta sequences accurately predicted the HLA-A and HLA-B alleles for most subjects in the first cohort. It was suggested by the authors that the approach could potentially be generalized to other disease states and immunological phenotypes. At a false discovery rate of 0.05, a later analysis linked 15,000 to 20,000 TCR beta sequences to specific HLA alleles. Because HLA typing was missing for some donors at each locus, association tests included only the typed subset.

According to the germline V gene (reference sequence), CDR1 reads MNHNY and CDR2 reads SVGAGI. Measured from the cysteine to the phenylalanine, the CDR3 is 14 residues long. Only the CDR3 portion is preserved as DNA: 42 bases, with reading frame beginning at the first base. At the junction V is shortened by 6 bases and J by 2 bases; bases outside the gene matches: 6. The method behind the library was the immunoSEQ multiplex PCR assay. A mixture of 60 forward primers for TCR Vbeta segments and 13 reverse primers for TCR Jbeta segments was used in the multiplex PCR. The CDR3 region of rearranged TCR beta genes was amplified from genomic DNA with a multiplex PCR assay. The Illumina HiSeq System was used to sequence the amplified TCR beta libraries as 87-base-pair reads. The paper's data handling went like this. In a later analysis, about 80 million unique TCR beta chains were counted across the roughly 610 repertoires, and approximately 11 million of these chains were shared by at least two donors. A nearest-neighbor algorithm error-corrected the raw reads and collapsed the reads into unique sequences, merging closely related sequences to remove PCR and sequencing errors. Alignment of CDR3 sequences to IMGT reference sequences was used to assign V, D and J gene segments. For a sequence to be retained, at least a six-nucleotide match to both a V gene segment and a J gene segment was required. Rearrangements were classified as productive when the CDR3 lacked stop codons and remained in frame with V and J, and all other rearrangements were classified as non-productive. Following IMGT convention, CDR3 was defined as the stretch from the second conserved V-encoded cysteine to the conserved J-encoded phenylalanine. Sequences without an unambiguous match to a single V gene segment were excluded from the earlier analysis of over 500 of the donors. In an earlier analysis of 450 to 700 of the donors, V segments were called functional above 56.7% productive rearrangements and were called segregating when the between-donor standard deviation exceeded 5%. To diagnose cytomegalovirus status from the catalog of TCR beta chain sequences, a statistical classification framework was built. A later analysis assigned V and J genes by comparing TCR nucleotide sequences with IMGT/GENE-DB human TR gene sequences. The TCRdist pipeline was used in a later analysis to assign CDR3 sequences and most-parsimonious VDJ recombination scenarios. In a later analysis, each TCR beta chain was defined by its CDR3 amino acid sequence together with its V-gene family, and reads without a unique V-gene family were excluded. A later analysis removed 600 or so highly shared, low-generation-probability nucleotide sequences to deal with suspected cross-contamination and a sequencing artifact. For each public chain, a later analysis derived a clonal expansion index from normalized ranks of inferred template counts within each repertoire. In a later analysis, generation probabilities were computed with a VDJ recombination model fitted to out-of-frame rearrangements, and the resulting probabilities were checked against IGoR. Hypergeometric tests were used in a later analysis to score TCR-TCR, TCR-HLA and TCR-CMV co-occurrence, with a repertoire-size bias correction applied to the TCR pairs. In a later analysis, false discovery rates were estimated by permuting HLA or CMV assignments 20 times. In a later analysis, co-occurring TCRs were grouped with DBSCAN, and TCRdist sequence similarity was added when clustering was performed within HLA-allele-positive subsets. For co-occurrence clustering, repertoires with fewer than 30,000 or more than 120,000 public chains were excluded, along with five repertoires with anomalous nucleotide sharing. As stored in TCRdb, this immuneACCESS dataset retains in-frame rearrangements with V and J assigned. A fraction of the clones does not appear; measured against another copy, unresolved V genes explain less than half of the discrepancy, and the remainder lacks a known reason. V, J and clone size are taken as reported in that table, and D and trimming were inferred from the DNA itself. The sample data list over 85,000 clones, and 75% to 80% of these were observed just once. 3.8% of the sample belongs to the ten largest clones.

In total, 500 to 700 healthy bone marrow donors made up the cohort. At the time of sampling, every cohort member was nominally healthy, though immune exposures that went unrecorded were likely present. The donor tested CMV seronegative, placing the donor among the 350 or so seronegative members of the cohort. A peripheral blood sample was provided by each donor, and peripheral blood mononuclear cells were used for TCR beta sequencing. The Qiagen DNeasy Blood Extraction Kit was used to extract genomic DNA from the blood cell samples. This clone appeared a few times. Its binding antigen is unknown. No quality values exist for individual bases; no much larger clone is one base distant.

The chain uses TRBV6-6 and TRBJ1-2; a stretch of 7 junction bases matches TRBD1. The sequence was collected from a woman aged 40-49 years in good health and CMV-seronegative. Sequencing was performed on PBMCs. CDR3 sequence: CASSPDRENYGYTF. The DNA sequence is given as TGTGCCAGCAGCCCCGACAGGGAGAACTATGGCTACACCTTC.